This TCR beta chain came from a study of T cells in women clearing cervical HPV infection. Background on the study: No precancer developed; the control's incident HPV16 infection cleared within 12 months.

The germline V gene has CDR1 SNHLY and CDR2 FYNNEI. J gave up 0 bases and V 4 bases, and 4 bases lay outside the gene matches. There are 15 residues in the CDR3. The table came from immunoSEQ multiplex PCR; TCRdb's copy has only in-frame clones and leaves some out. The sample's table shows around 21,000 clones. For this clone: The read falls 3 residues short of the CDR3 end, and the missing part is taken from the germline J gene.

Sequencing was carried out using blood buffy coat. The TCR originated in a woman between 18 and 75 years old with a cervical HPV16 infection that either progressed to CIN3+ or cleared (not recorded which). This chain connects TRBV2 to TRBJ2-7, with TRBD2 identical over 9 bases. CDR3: CASSAGGRDSYEQYF. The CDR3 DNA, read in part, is TGTGCCAGCAGTGCGGGCGGGAGGGACTCCTACGAG.